The 23 T cell receptor beta chains below were found in one sample sequenced in a study of cytomegalovirus exposure and HLA in healthy donors. With 60 Vbeta and 13 Jbeta primers, the PCR was carried out. The protocol was immunoSEQ multiplex PCR, while the TCRdb copy is restricted to in-frame clones and leaves out a portion. The profile covers 150,000 to 200,000 clones, with more than 75% appearing a single time and less than 2% taken by the ten largest. The material sequenced was PBMCs. Receptor source: a man aged 35-49 years in good health and CMV-seronegative.

This clone was counted once. The rearrangement uses TRBV11-1 and TRBJ2-7; tentative D call: TRBD1 (6 bases). The CDR3 loop spans 16 amino acids. Germline loops: CDR1 SGHAT, CDR2 FQDESV (reference sequence). The V end lost 0 bases, the J end lost 2 bases, and 14 bases lay between the germline ends. CDR3 bases: TGTGCCAGCAGCTTAGCCCCGACAGGAGCCCCCTACGAGCAGTACTTC. This gives the protein CASSLAPTGAPYEQYF.

This clone was counted a single time. This chain uses TRBV9 with TRBJ2-7, with TRBD1 matching over 12 bases. This CDR3 is built from 15 residues. The V segment lost 2 bases and the J segment 7 bases; nucleotides outside the gene matches: 7. Looked up from germline, CDR1 is SGDLS and CDR2 is YYNGEE. As DNA, the CDR3 is TGTGCCAGCAGCGTGGGGACAGGGGGCCTTGGGGAGCAGTACTTC. As protein: CASSVGTGGLGEQYF. The complete variable domain, with remaining parts taken from reference TRBV9 and TRBJ2-7, reads DSGVTQTPKHLITATGQRVTLRCSPRSGDLSVYWYQQSLDQGLQFLIQYYNGEERAKGNILERFSAQQFPDLHSELNLSSLELGDSALYFCASSVGTGGLGEQYFGPGTRLTVT.

The chain is built from TRBV7-9 and TRBJ1-4; D is undetermined. The CDR3 has 14 residues. The germline V gene encodes CDR1 SEHNR and CDR2 FQNEAQ (reference sequence). Trimming removed 3 bases at V and 6 bases at J, with 11 bases between. The CDR3 here is CASSFLGRDEKLFF. CDR3 nucleotide sequence: TGTGCCAGCAGCTTCTTGGGGAGGGATGAAAAACTGTTTTTT.

V and J are TRBV6-4 and TRBJ1-2; maybe TRBD1 (6 bases). V lost 4 bases to trimming and J lost 1 base, with 22 bases between them. The CDR3 spans 18 residues. Looked up from germline, CDR1 is MRHNA and CDR2 is SNTAGT. This chain's CDR3 is CASSGPSGGPTLNYGYTF. CDR3 in DNA: TGTGCCAGCAGTGGCCCCTCGGGGGGCCCAACCCTTAACTATGGCTACACCTTC.

The V and J genes are TRBV2 and TRBJ1-1; D uncertain. The CDR3 covers 13 residues. Per germline, CDR1 SNHLY and CDR2 FYNNEI. The germline V and J ends were trimmed by 7 bases and 0 bases, with 9 bases remaining between them. CDR3 in amino acids: CASIQYMNTEAFF. The DNA for the CDR3 is TGTGCCAGCATCCAGTACATGAACACTGAAGCTTTCTTT. The entire variable domain, with the rest obtained from reference TRBV2 and TRBJ1-1, is as follows: EPEVTQTPSHQVTQMGQEVILRCVPISNHLYFYWYRQILGQKVEFLVSFYNNEISEKSEIFDDQFSVERPDGSNFTLKIRSTKLEDSAMYFCASIQYMNTEAFFGQGTRLTVV.

The rearrangement links TRBV19 to TRBJ2-1, with 7 nucleotides matching TRBD2. With 1 base clipped from V and 10 bases from J, the junction kept 7 bases outside the gene matches. Germline CDR1 is LNHDA and CDR2 is SQIVND (reference sequence). This CDR3 has 14 residues. Written as DNA, the CDR3 is TGTGCCAGTAGTATAGGGGGCGGGAGAATCGAGCAGTTCTTC. Residues: CASSIGGGRIEQFF.

V gene TRBV7-2 combines with J gene TRBJ2-1; D gene ambiguous. Germline values: CDR1 SGHTA, CDR2 FQGNSA. This CDR3 region has 15 residues. Trimming stripped 1 base from V and 0 bases from J, with 7 bases between. CDR3 sequence reads: CASSLDASSYNEQFF. The CDR3 DNA sequence: TGTGCCAGCAGCTTAGACGCGAGCTCCTACAATGAGCAGTTCTTC.

This clone was seen only a few times. The chain is built from TRBV5-6 and TRBJ1-4; TRBD1 aligns across 7 bases. Germline V lookup: CDR1 SGHDT, CDR2 YYEEEE. J was trimmed by 5 bases and V by 5 bases; bases with no gene match: 9. CDR3 length equals 15 residues. As DNA, the CDR3 is TGTGCCAGCAGTTTGCCCGGGACAGCGAATGAAAAACTGTTTTTT. Its translation is CASSLPGTANEKLFF.

The rearrangement joins TRBV5-1 to TRBJ2-5, with D unresolved. Germline CDR1 reads SGHRS; CDR2 reads YFSETQ. Trimming took off 0 bases at V and 3 bases at J, with 6 bases between the two ends. This CDR3 has 13 residues. The DNA for the CDR3 is TGCGCCAGCAGCTTGGGTTCGGAAGAGACCCAGTACTTC. This gives the protein CASSLGSEETQYF.

The gene calls are TRBV28 and TRBJ1-2; possibly TRBD1 for D (5 bases). CDR1 and CDR2 from the germline V gene are MDHEN and SYDVKM. CDR3 length: 15 residues. V was pared by 8 bases and J by 7 bases, with 23 bases between. DNA for the CDR3: TGTGCCAGCGTAAGCGGGGGGGAGGGGATTCGTGGCTACACCTTC. Translated: CASVSGGEGIRGYTF.

This clone was recorded only once. The chain uses TRBV10-3 and TRBJ1-4; 9 bases are a match to TRBD1. After removal of 11 bases from V and 8 bases from J, the junction contained 6 bases not matched to a gene. This CDR3 comprises 12 residues. In germline, CDR1 is ENHRY, CDR2 SYGVKD. CDR3 in DNA: TGTGCCTCGCGGGACAGGGACGAAAAACTGTTTTTT. Amino acids: CASRDRDEKLFF.

The chain couples TRBV6-6 to TRBJ1-2; TRBD1 is a possible D gene (5 bases). The CDR3 consists of 14 residues. Germline V CDR1 and CDR2: MNHNY, SVGAGI (reference sequence). V was cut by 5 bases and J by 4 bases, with 14 bases left in between. CDR3 protein: CASSPRDWVYGYTF. As DNA, the CDR3 is TGTGCCAGCAGTCCCCGGGACTGGGTCTATGGCTACACCTTC.

The chain is built from TRBV27 and TRBJ2-3; 11 positions match TRBD1. The ends lost 5 bases at V and 2 bases at J; junction bases unmatched: 0. CDR1 and CDR2 (germline): MNHEY, SMNVEV (reference sequence). The CDR3 sequence is 14 residues long. Here the CDR3 DNA reads TGTGCCAGCAGTGGACAGGGGGCCACAGATACGCAGTATTTT. This codes for CASSGQGATDTQYF.

The chain couples TRBV19 to TRBJ1-1, with 9 bases fitting TRBD1. Germline-derived CDR1 and CDR2 are LNHDA and SQIVND (reference sequence). The CDR3 totals 16 residues. Losses at the gene ends were 5 bases for V and 1 base for J; bases not matched to a gene: 8. The CDR3 is CASSAGQGRTNTEAFF. The CDR3 region has the DNA TGTGCCAGTAGTGCCGGACAGGGGCGGACGAACACTGAAGCTTTCTTT.

The rearrangement joins TRBV9 to TRBJ2-4, with 10 nucleotides matching TRBD1. The CDR3 has 16 residues. The trim removed 2 bases at V and 5 bases at J, leaving 7 bases unmatched. Germline V gene data show CDR1 as SGDLS and CDR2 as YYNGEE. The CDR3 nucleotides are TGTGCCAGCAGCGTGACCGGGACAGGGGACCAAAACATTCAGTACTTC. Amino acid sequence: CASSVTGTGDQNIQYF.

This chain uses TRBV10-3 with TRBJ1-1; 7 bases match TRBD1. Germline-derived CDR1 and CDR2 are ENHRY and SYGVKD. The CDR3 covers 15 residues. Trimming cost V 0 bases and J 2 bases; bases outside gene matches: 3. The CDR3 DNA follows: TGTGCCATCAGTGAGTCGGGACAGATCAACACTGAAGCTTTCTTT. This codes for CAISESGQINTEAFF.

This chain links TRBV2 with TRBJ1-1; TRBD1 matches at 9 bases. The CDR3 is made up of 15 amino acids. J was trimmed by 7 bases and V by 3 bases; bases with no gene match: 9. Germline CDR1 SNHLY, CDR2 FYNNEI. The CDR3 protein is CASSDTGGRFDEAFF. As DNA, the CDR3 is TGTGCCAGCAGTGACACAGGGGGCCGGTTTGATGAAGCTTTCTTT.

The rearrangement uses TRBV4-2 and TRBJ2-5; 12 bases match TRBD2. The CDR3 totals 15 residues. Germline CDR1 and CDR2: LGHNA and YNFKEQ. Germline trimming cut 1 base from V and 5 bases from J; bases unmatched to any gene: 2. DNA of the CDR3: TGTGCCAGCAGCCAAGGGACTAGCGGGATGGAGACCCAGTACTTC. This codes for CASSQGTSGMETQYF.

This rearrangement joins TRBV20-1 to TRBJ2-7; D unclear. Germline lookup yields CDR1 DFQATT and CDR2 SNEGSKA (reference sequence). The CDR3 length is 11 residues. The CDR3 protein is CSLVRGSEQYF. In DNA form, the CDR3 reads TGCAGCCTGGTACGAGGTTCCGAGCAGTACTTC.

The rearrangement joins TRBV7-2 to TRBJ2-7, with 9 positions matching TRBD1. V lost 10 bases and J lost 4; bases outside the gene matches: 14. Germline-derived CDR1 and CDR2 are SGHTA and FQGNSA. There are 15 residues in the CDR3. CDR3 residues: CAIQTQGQGPYEQYF. The CDR3 nucleotides are TGTGCCATCCAAACCCAGGGACAGGGCCCATACGAGCAGTACTTC. The full variable domain, in which reference TRBV7-2 and TRBJ2-7 provide the parts outside the CDR3, is GAGVSQSPSNKVTEKGKDVELRCDPISGHTALYWYRQSLGQGLEFLIYFQGNSAPDKSGLPSDRFSAERTGGSVSTLTIQRTQQEDSAVYLCAIQTQGQGPYEQYFGPGTRLTVT.

CDR3 in amino acids: CAWARRGGPGKLFF. The CDR3 region has the DNA TGTGCCTGGGCCCGGAGGGGAGGACCGGGGAAGCTGTTTTTT. The V call is TRBV30, the J call TRBJ2-2; tentatively, D is TRBD2 (6 bases). The CDR3 extends over 14 amino acids. Between the trimmed V and J ends, which lost 5 bases and 12 bases, there was a span of 22 bases. Per germline, CDR1 GTSNPN and CDR2 SVGIG (reference sequence).

The V gene is TRBV7-2, the J gene TRBJ2-5; D might be TRBD1 (6 bases). Germline V gene lookup returns CDR1 SGHTA and CDR2 FQGNSA. CDR3 length: 14 residues. Deletions cut 4 bases from V and 2 bases from J, with 11 bases between. The CDR3 sequence is CASSYWDTQETQYF. The CDR3 DNA reads TGTGCCAGCAGCTACTGGGACACACAAGAGACCCAGTACTTC.

The chain uses TRBV7-2 and TRBJ2-7, with D possibly being TRBD2 (6 bases). Trimming stripped 5 bases from V and 6 bases from J, with 14 bases between. CDR1 SGHTA and CDR2 FQGNSA come from the germline V gene. This CDR3 contains 13 residues. CDR3 DNA sequence: TGTGCCAGCAGCACGACTAGTTCGGGCGAGCAGTACTTC. Protein: CASSTTSSGEQYF.